This T cell receptor beta chain stems from a study of CD8+ T cells in alopecia areata. Regarding treatment: oral pan-JAK inhibitor, 5-10 mg twice daily. Peripheral blood, together with lesional scalp punch biopsies, was collected from alopecia areata patients. V dropped 3 bases and J dropped 4; count of bases not matched to a gene: 0. Germline CDR1 SGHTA, CDR2 FQGNSA. The CDR3 sequence is 13 residues long. Once RNA had been extracted, it was reverse transcribed into cDNA to act as the sequencing template. Clones were sequenced by immunoSEQ multiplex PCR, and TCRdb holds only the in-frame ones, with some missing. The sample holds approximately 210,000 clones, 60% seen once.

This TCR came from a human donor with alopecia areata. The rearrangement links TRBV7-2 to TRBJ2-3; 8 bases map to TRBD2. The sample in question was CD4+ T cells sorted from blood, obtained at week 24, from a patient treated with tofacitinib. The CDR3 sequence: CASSLGLADTQYF. CDR3 in DNA: TGTGCCAGCAGCTTGGGACTAGCAGATACGCAGTATTTT.